A selection of T cell receptor delta chains follows, all from one sample in a study of gamma-delta T cells after stem cell transplantation. TCRdb re-processed the RT-PCR reads via CATT. The data hold thousands of delta-chain clones, with approximately 15% observed a single time. Sequencing used gamma-delta T cells. The source of these receptors is a human donor. It is not recorded whose cells these are; they may come from a transplant donor. The CDR3 runs from the conserved cysteine through the conserved F or W. The order of the fields is CDR3 length, D gene, V gene, clone size, J gene, CDR3 DNA, CDR3 protein. D genes are given only for firm matches. Only part of the rows carry a size: once, few, many, or a class if the clone is expanded.

33,NA,TRDV2,NA,TRDJ3,NA,CACRGPSERDEGSYYCACDTEGESSWDTRQMFF
24,TRDD3,TRDV1,few,TRDJ1,TGTGCTCTTGGGGAAGAGTTGCGGGTCGTCAAACTGGGGGATACGCGAGGGTACACCGATAAACTCATCTTT,CALGEELRVVKLGDTRGYTDKLIF
22,TRDD3,TRAV29/DV5,NA,TRDJ3,TGTGCAGCAAGCGCCCCTACTACAGTACTGGGGGACCCCTCCTGGGACACCCGACAGATGTTTTTC,CAASAPTTVLGDPSWDTRQMFF
25,TRDD3,TRDV1,NA,TRDJ1,TGTGCTCTTGGGGACTATTCCCGAACCTACCCCTCGTACTGGGGGATACGTCCGTACACCGATAAACTCATCTTT,CALGDYSRTYPSYWGIRPYTDKLIF
24,TRDD3,TRDV1,medium-sized,TRDJ1,TGTGCTCTTGGGGAACCCCACCTGCTTCCTACCCCTTACTGGGGGATAAGGGGCACCGATAAACTCATCTTT,CALGEPHLLPTPYWGIRGTDKLIF
19,TRDD3,TRDV1,medium-sized,TRDJ1,TGTGCTCTTGGGGCCCTCGGCGGAGTGGGGGATACCCCCACCGATAAACTCATCTTT,CALGALGGVGDTPTDKLIF
17,TRDD3,TRAV29/DV5,NA,TRDJ2,TGTGCAGCAGTAGCATCCTGTACTGGGGGATACACAGCACAACTCTTCTTT,CAAVASCTGGYTAQLFF
16,TRDD2,TRDV1,few,TRDJ1,TGTGCTCTTGGGGAACTTTCCTACCGGGACACCGATAAACTCATCTTT,CALGELSYRDTDKLIF
25,TRDD3,TRDV1,few,TRDJ1,TGTGCTCTTGGGGAATATTCCTACTACGCTGGGGGATACGCTGATCCTTTACCGTACACCGATAAACTCATCTTT,CALGEYSYYAGGYADPLPYTDKLIF
21,TRDD3,TRDV1,NA,TRDJ1,TGTGCTCTTGGGAAGTTTTTCCGCGGCTTTCGTACTGGGGGATCATTCGATAAACTCATCTTT,CALGKFFRGFRTGGSFDKLIF
20,TRDD3,TRDV3,few,TRDJ1,TGTGCCTTCGCGATAACTGGGGGATACGCGGGGTCTTATCCTTTCCGGAAACTCATCTTT,CAFAITGGYAGSYPFRKLIF
20,TRDD3,TRDV2,medium-sized,TRDJ3,TGTGCCTGTGACACCAATTGGGGGATACGAGTCTCCTGGGACACCCGACAGATGTTTTTC,CACDTNWGIRVSWDTRQMFF
13,NA,TRDV2,large,TRDJ2,TGTGCCTGTGACACGGGGAGGACAGCACAACTCTTCTTT,CACDTGRTAQLFF
19,TRDD3,TRAV29/DV5,few,TRDJ1,TGTGCAGCTCTACTTCCTACAACTGGGGGATATAGATACACCGATAAACTCATCTTT,CAALLPTTGGYRYTDKLIF
16,TRDD3,TRDV1,few,TRDJ1,TGTGCTCTTGGGGATACTTTCTGGGGGATACGGGATAAACTCATCTTT,CALGDTFWGIRDKLIF
22,NA,TRDV1,many,TRDJ1,TGTGCTCTTGGGGTACCGGGTCTACTCTGGGGACCTCACGGGTTGCACACCGATAAACTCATCTTT,CALGVPGLLWGPHGLHTDKLIF
21,TRDD2,TRDV1,once,TRDJ1,TGTGCTCTTGGCCCAAACATGAGCCAAACCTTCCTAAGTAGTGCTTGGAATAAACTCATCTTT,CALGPNMSQTFLSSAWNKLIF
18,NA,TRDV2,few,TRDJ3,TGTGCCTGTGACACCGTACTGGAGAGCTCCTGGGACACCCGACAGATGTTTTTC,CACDTVLESSWDTRQMFF
25,TRDD3,TRDV1,few,TRDJ1,TGTGCTCTTGGGGAGCTCTTAGTGAACTCTACCGTACTGGGGGATACGCGAGCGGGCACCGATAAACTCATCTTT,CALGELLVNSTVLGDTRAGTDKLIF
21,TRDD3,TRDV2,medium-sized,TRDJ3,TGTGCCTGTGACACCCGGTACTGGGGGAAGCATCGCTCCTGGGACACCCGACAGATGTTTTTC,CACDTRYWGKHRSWDTRQMFF
17,NA,TRDV2,medium-sized,TRDJ1,TGTGCCTGTGACGCCCGGGCGGGGGAGACGTACACCGATAAACTCATCTTT,CACDARAGETYTDKLIF
16,NA,TRDV3,few,TRDJ1,TGTGCCTTTGATAAAGTGGGGGTCAGGTACACCGATAAACTCATCTTT,CAFDKVGVRYTDKLIF
23,TRDD3,TRDV2,medium-sized,TRDJ3,TGTGCCTGTGACCAAGTACTGGGGGATACGCGGATTATCAGCTCCTGGGACACCCGACAGATGTTTTTC,CACDQVLGDTRIISSWDTRQMFF
18,NA,TRDV1,NA,TRDJ1,TGTGCTCTTGGGGATGTGAGATTCTCACACTATGGGACCGATAAACTCATCTTT,CALGDVRFSHYGTDKLIF
15,TRDD3,TRDV2,large,TRDJ2,TGTGCCTGTGACATACTGGGGGATTTGACAGCACAACTCTTCTTT,CACDILGDLTAQLFF
21,TRDD3,TRDV2,NA,TRDJ3,TGTGCCTGTGACAAACTTCCCTTACTGGGGGATACAGCCTGGGACACCCGACAGATGTTTTTC,CACDKLPLLGDTAWDTRQMFF
18,TRDD3,TRDV1,NA,TRDJ1,TGTGCTCTTGGGGAACCTTCCTACTGGGGGATAGGAGGCGATAAACTCATCTTT,CALGEPSYWGIGGDKLIF
19,TRDD3,TRDV1,NA,TRDJ1,TGTGCTCTTGGGGAACAAGGTCCGAGCCCAGGGATACGAGCCGATAAACTCATCTTT,CALGEQGPSPGIRADKLIF
17,NA,TRDV1,NA,TRDJ1,TGTGCTCTTGGGGTTACTTTCCCCGAGCCTCGAGGCGATAAACTCATCTTT,CALGVTFPEPRGDKLIF
19,NA,TRDV1,NA,TRDJ1,TGTGCTCTTGGGGAACTAATGCCGGCCTGGGCCATATTCCCCTATAAACTCATCTTT,CALGELMPAWAIFPYKLIF
18,TRDD3,TRDV2,medium-sized,TRDJ2,TGTGCCTGTGACACCGCGAGAAGGGATACGGCTTTGACAGCACAACTCTTCTTT,CACDTARRDTALTAQLFF